This T cell receptor (beta chain) emerged from a study of cytomegalovirus exposure and HLA in healthy donors. Study overall: The 110 or so validation repertoires used a platform that matched the one used for the approximately 610 first-cohort repertoires, as a later analysis reported.

Study-wide findings and caveats: According to a subsequent analysis, TCR clusters from the first cohort were inclined to appear together in the 110 or so validation repertoires. Confirmation was obtained in vitro that a few CMV-associated chains are specific for CMV antigens.

Repertoires were generated with immunoSEQ multiplex PCR, while TCRdb's copy carries only in-frame clones and drops some. The table records under 80,000 clones, 94% of them present only once. As to this clone: Its antigen is not known.

Sequenced: PBMCs. This sequence was found in a woman between 18 and 29 years old in good health and CMV-seropositive.

CDR3 protein: CASSQDPTDTQYF. Written as DNA, the CDR3 is TGTGCCAGCAGCCAAGACCCGACAGATACGCAGTATTTT. This sequence joins TRBV4-2 and TRBJ2-3; D is uncertain. Trimming shortened V by 0 bases and J by 3 bases, and 4 bases separated the two germline ends. The germline CDR1 and CDR2 sequences are LGHNA and YNFKEQ. This CDR3 contains 13 residues.